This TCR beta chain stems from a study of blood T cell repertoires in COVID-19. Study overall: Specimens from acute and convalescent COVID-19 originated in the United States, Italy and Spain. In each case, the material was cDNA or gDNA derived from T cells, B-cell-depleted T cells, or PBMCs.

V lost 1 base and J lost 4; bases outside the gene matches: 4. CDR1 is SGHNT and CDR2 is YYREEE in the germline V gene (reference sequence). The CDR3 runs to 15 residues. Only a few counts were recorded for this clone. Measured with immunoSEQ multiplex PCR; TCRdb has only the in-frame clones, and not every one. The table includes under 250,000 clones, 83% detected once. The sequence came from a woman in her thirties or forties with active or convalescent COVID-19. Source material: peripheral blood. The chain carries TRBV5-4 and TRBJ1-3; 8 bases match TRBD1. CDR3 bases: TGTGCCAGCAGCTTGCAGGGGGCGGGCGGAAACACCATATATTTT. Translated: CASSLQGAGGNTIYF. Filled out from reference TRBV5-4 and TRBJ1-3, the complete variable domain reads ETGVTQSPTHLIKTRGQQVTLRCSSQSGHNTVSWYQQALGQGPQFIFQYYREEENGRGNFPPRFSGLQFPNYSSELNVNALELDDSALYLCASSLQGAGGNTIYFGEGSWLTVV.